Below, 5 T cell receptor beta chains from the same sample are listed, as sequenced in a study of cytomegalovirus exposure and HLA in healthy donors. Profiling relied on immunoSEQ multiplex PCR, and the TCRdb table lists in-frame clones only, not all of them. The repertoire holds fewer than 250,000 clones, with about 83% as singletons. Sequenced material: PBMCs. The receptors originated from a man younger than 30 in good health and CMV-seronegative.

The chain uses TRBV2 and TRBJ2-3; 7 bases map to TRBD2. The CDR3 spans 14 residues. The V gene end was trimmed by 8 bases and the J gene end by 0 bases; junction bases not matched to a gene: 5. Germline CDR1 is SNHLY and CDR2 is FYNNEI. CDR3 sequence (DNA): TGTGCCAGCCGCCTAGCGGAGAGCACAGATACGCAGTATTTT. It translates to CASRLAESTDTQYF. The whole variable domain, filled in from reference TRBV2 and TRBJ2-3, reads EPEVTQTPSHQVTQMGQEVILRCVPISNHLYFYWYRQILGQKVEFLVSFYNNEISEKSEIFDDQFSVERPDGSNFTLKIRSTKLEDSAMYFCASRLAESTDTQYFGPGTRLTVL.

V is TRBV7-6 and J is TRBJ1-1, with D perhaps TRBD1 (6 bases). CDR1 is SGHVS, CDR2 FNYEAQ, per germline. Trimming took off 3 bases at V and 3 bases at J, with 11 bases between the two ends. The CDR3 covers 14 residues. CDR3: CASSLAGADTEAFF. The DNA of the CDR3 is TGTGCCAGCAGCTTGGCAGGGGCGGACACTGAAGCTTTCTTT.

The V and J genes are TRBV6-4 and TRBJ2-1; D not certain. Germline CDR1 MRHNA, CDR2 SNTAGT. The length of the CDR3 is 13 residues. Trimming pared 0 bases from V and 9 bases from J, leaving 9 bases between. DNA of the CDR3: TGTGCCAGCAGTGACTCGATGCTGCGTGAGCAGTTCTTC. Encoded protein: CASSDSMLREQFF.

This chain uses TRBV7-2 with TRBJ2-3; weak D call: TRBD1 (5 bases). The length of the CDR3 is 16 residues. Germline assignment: CDR1 SGHTA and CDR2 FQGNSA. The V end lost 0 bases, the J end lost 2 bases, and 12 bases lay between the germline ends. CDR3 nucleotide sequence: TGTGCCAGCAGCTTAGCGGCAGGGATCATCACAGATACGCAGTATTTT. Translation gives CASSLAAGIITDTQYF.

The chain carries TRBV19 and TRBJ2-1; a possible D gene is TRBD1 (5 bases). Looked up from germline, CDR1 is LNHDA and CDR2 is SQIVND (reference sequence). The CDR3 has 12 residues. The ends were cut back, 2 bases at V and 9 bases at J, with 8 bases in the middle. The CDR3 region is CASSIQGLEQFF. CDR3 coding DNA: TGTGCCAGTAGTATACAGGGTCTTGAGCAGTTCTTC. Supplemented by reference TRBV19 and TRBJ2-1, the full variable domain reads DGGITQSPKYLFRKEGQNVTLSCEQNLNHDAMYWYRQDPGQGLRLIYYSQIVNDFQKGDIAEGYSVSREKKESFPLTVTSAQKNPTAFYLCASSIQGLEQFFGPGTRLTVL.